The rows below give T cell receptor beta chains drawn from one sample of a study of resident and recirculating memory T cells in vitiligo. Sequencing was performed with immunoSEQ multiplex PCR; in TCRdb, only in-frame clones are kept and a portion is missing. Seen here are tens of thousands of clones, 91% observed once, and the top ten hold 4% to 5.5%. Input material: blood. The receptors originated from a male donor with vitiligo. Each CDR3 is given with its conserved first and last residue. D genes are given only for firm matches. A row's size may be missing; if present it is once, few, many or a size class.

.	TRBJ1-5	.	TRBV27	13	TGTGCCAGCAGTATACGAGAAAATCAGCCCCAGCATTTT	CASSIRENQPQHF
.	TRBJ2-3	TRBD2	TRBV19	16	TGTGCCAGTACCATCCGGGGGGGCCTGAGCACAGATACGCAGTATTTT	CASTIRGGLSTDTQYF
.	TRBJ2-7	TRBD1	TRBV2	15	TGTGCCAGCAGTCTGGACAGGGGGGACTTAGCCGAGCAGTACTTC	CASSLDRGDLAEQYF
.	TRBJ2-1	.	TRBV7-6	15	TGTGCCAGCAGCCCCTACGGCCGAGGGCCCCGTGAGCAGTTCTTC	CASSPYGRGPREQFF
.	TRBJ2-7	TRBD1	TRBV5-1	15	TGCGCCAGCAGCTTGCGGACAGGGGTGTCCTACGAGCAGTACTTC	CASSLRTGVSYEQYF
once	TRBJ2-3	TRBD2	TRBV5-4	15	TGTGCCAGCAGCTTGCGTCCTAGCGGGATAGATACGCAGTATTTT	CASSLRPSGIDTQYF
few	TRBJ1-1	TRBD1	TRBV7-2	14	TGTGCCAGCAGCGGCGACAGGGGCGGCACTGAAGCTTTCTTT	CASSGDRGGTEAFF
once	TRBJ1-6	.	TRBV6-1	15	TGTGCCAGCACGGGGGGAGAGATCTATAATTCACCCCTCCACTTT	CASTGGEIYNSPLHF
few	TRBJ2-7	.	TRBV4-3	14	TGCGCCAGCAGCCCTGGACTCGTGGGCTACGAGCAGTACTTC	CASSPGLVGYEQYF
.	TRBJ1-1	.	TRBV29-1	11	TGCAGCGGAGAGGAGAACACTGAAGCTTTCTTT	CSGEENTEAFF
.	TRBJ1-5	TRBD1	TRBV5-6	16	TGTGCCAGCAGTCGGAAGACAGGGGCAGGGCTTCAGCCCCAGCATTTT	CASSRKTGAGLQPQHF
once	TRBJ2-3	.	TRBV4-3	17	TGCGCCAGCAGCCAAGATGATGGGGCAGGGTGGACAGATACGCAGTATTTT	CASSQDDGAGWTDTQYF
.	TRBJ2-5	TRBD2	TRBV10-3	15	TGTGCCATCAGTACTAGCGGGGTATCGCAAGAGACCCAGTACTTC	CAISTSGVSQETQYF
.	TRBJ2-3	TRBD2	TRBV7-8	14	TGTGCCAGCAGCTTAAGCGGGGGGCAGGATACGCAGTATTTT	CASSLSGGQDTQYF
.	TRBJ2-7	.	TRBV6-5	15	TGTGCCAGCAGTTACCTTGGGGGGAGCTCCTACGAGCAGTACTTC	CASSYLGGSSYEQYF
.	TRBJ2-2	TRBD2	TRBV5-4	15	TGTGCCAGCAGCCGAGCGGGGGGGGTAAACGGGGAGCTGTTTTTT	CASSRAGGVNGELFF
.	TRBJ1-2	.	TRBV6-1	15	TGTGCCAGCAGTGCCCAACAGGTGCCTAACTATGGCTACACCTTC	CASSAQQVPNYGYTF
.	TRBJ1-2	TRBD1	TRBV4-3	17	TGCGCCAGCAGCCCTTCGGGACAGGGAGGCTTCCGCGGTGGCTACACCTTC	CASSPSGQGGFRGGYTF
.	TRBJ1-2	TRBD1	TRBV25-1	15	TGTGCCAGCAGTGCTATAGACAGGGACTCCTATGGCTACACCTTC	CASSAIDRDSYGYTF
.	TRBJ2-1	.	TRBV6-4	13	TGTGCCAGCAGTGACCGGGACAACAATGAGCAGTTCTTC	CASSDRDNNEQFF
.	TRBJ2-7	.	TRBV5-1	15	TGCGCCAGCAGCACACTGGGGGGGGCGGCCTACGAGCAGTACTTC	CASSTLGGAAYEQYF
.	TRBJ2-2	.	TRBV19	14	TGTGCCAGTGACCAGGACAGGAACACCGGGGAGCTGTTTTTT	CASDQDRNTGELFF
.	TRBJ2-2	.	TRBV4-3	18	TGCGCCAGCAGCCAAGATCTGGTGGGCCGAATGAACACCGGGGAGCTGTTTTTT	CASSQDLVGRMNTGELFF
.	TRBJ2-3	TRBD1	TRBV7-9	15	TGTGCCAGCAGCTGGGACAGGGGGCACACAGATACGCAGTATTTT	CASSWDRGHTDTQYF
.	TRBJ1-1	TRBD1	TRBV6-6	16	TGTGCCAGCAGCCGGACAGGGGGCGAACAGGGGGGTGAAGCTTTCTTT	CASSRTGGEQGGEAFF
.	TRBJ1-5	.	TRBV25-1	13	TGTGCCAGCAGTGAGATAGGCAATCAGCCCCAGCATTTT	CASSEIGNQPQHF
.	TRBJ2-1	TRBD2	TRBV9	17	TGTGCCAGCAGCGTGCGGAGCGGGGGGCTCTTTGGGGATGAGCAGTTCTTC	CASSVRSGGLFGDEQFF